Listed below are T cell receptor beta chains from one sample, sequenced in a study of T cells after posttransplantation cyclophosphamide. Clones were sequenced by immunoSEQ multiplex PCR, and TCRdb holds only the in-frame ones, with some missing. The sample has 9,000 to 15,000 clones; roughly 2% are singletons. Sequencing was performed on PBMCs, taken after allogeneic stem cell transplant with posttransplant cyclophosphamide. Every receptor here comes from a young adult male patient who received an allogeneic stem cell transplant from a related donor, was CMV-positive, and had no GVHD. T cells may partly derive from the graft donor. Both conserved end residues are part of each CDR3. Each record gives: clone size, J gene, V gene, D gene, CDR3 DNA, CDR3 protein. D genes are given only for firm matches. Size is omitted from some rows. Given values are once, few, many or a class for expanded clones.

few | TRBJ2-2 | TRBV11-2 | NA | TGTGCCAGCAGCATGCGGGGTACCGGGAACACCGGGGAGCTGTTTTTT | CASSMRGTGNTGELFF
few | TRBJ1-1 | TRBV7-8 | TRBD1 | TGTGCCAGCAGCTTTGCACTACAGGGGGCTGAAGCTTTCTTT | CASSFALQGAEAFF
NA | TRBJ2-7 | TRBV7-9 | TRBD2 | TGTGCCAGCAGCTTACGCCAACCTGGGACTAGTTATTACGAGCAGTACTTC | CASSLRQPGTSYYEQYF
few | TRBJ2-1 | TRBV28 | NA | TGTGCCAGCAGTTTCGTTTTTGGGGCATACAATGAGCAGTTCTTC | CASSFVFGAYNEQFF
few | TRBJ2-1 | TRBV23-1 | TRBD2 | TGCGCCAGCACCCCCCTAGCGGGGGGGCCCGGTGAGCAGTTCTTC | CASTPLAGGPGEQFF
NA | TRBJ2-7 | TRBV29-1 | TRBD1 | TGCGGATGCCGGGACAGGGGACCCTACGAGCAGTACTTC | CGCRDRGPYEQYF
few | TRBJ1-2 | TRBV4-2 | TRBD1 | TGTGCCAGCAGCCAGCGAGACAGGGACGGTAGTGGCTACACCTTC | CASSQRDRDGSGYTF
medium-sized | TRBJ1-5 | TRBV7-2 | TRBD1 | TGTGCCAGCAGCCAACAGGGGACCAGGACCATAGATCAGCCCCAGCATTTT | CASSQQGTRTIDQPQHF
NA | TRBJ2-7 | TRBV28 | TRBD1 | TGTGCCAGCAGGACCCCCGGGACAGGGGGTGGGGAGCAGTACTTC | CASRTPGTGGGEQYF
NA | TRBJ2-1 | TRBV7-9 | NA | TGTGCCAGCAGCCCCAGTCTTCGCAATGAGCAGTTCTTC | CASSPSLRNEQFF
few | TRBJ2-7 | TRBV28 | TRBD1 | TGTGCCAGCAGCCCTCCTTCGGGACAGGGGCATTACGAGCAGTACTTC | CASSPPSGQGHYEQYF
few | TRBJ1-2 | TRBV28 | TRBD1 | TGTGCCAGCAGCTCAGACAGGGTTGGCTACACCTTC | CASSSDRVGYTF
few | TRBJ1-2 | TRBV21-1 | NA | TGTGCATACCCGACAGGGCCTTATGGCTACACCTTC | CAYPTGPYGYTF
medium-sized | TRBJ1-2 | TRBV28 | TRBD1 | TGTGCCAGCAGTCCTGGGACAGCCTTCTATGGCTACACCTTC | CASSPGTAFYGYTF
few | TRBJ2-7 | TRBV7-2 | TRBD2 | TGTGCCAGCAGCTTACGGACTAGCGGCTACGAGCAGTACTTC | CASSLRTSGYEQYF
NA | TRBJ1-4 | TRBV9 | NA | TGTGCCAGCAGCCGCAGGGGAACTAATGAAAAACTGTTTTTT | CASSRRGTNEKLFF
NA | TRBJ2-1 | TRBV19 | TRBD1 | TGTGCCAGCGTTGGGACAGGGAGCTCCTACAATGAGCAGTTCTTC | CASVGTGSSYNEQFF
NA | TRBJ1-6 | TRBV7-6 | TRBD1 | TGTGCCAGCAGCCCTGGACAGGGGGTCAATTCACCCCTCCACTTT | CASSPGQGVNSPLHF
NA | TRBJ2-1 | TRBV7-6 | NA | TGTGCCCTCCCGTCGGGAAATGAGCAGTTCTTC | CALPSGNEQFF
few | TRBJ2-1 | TRBV29-1 | TRBD2 | TGCAGCGTTCGACAGAGACTAGCGAATGAGCAGTTCTTC | CSVRQRLANEQFF
NA | TRBJ1-3 | TRBV2 | NA | TGTGCCAGCAGAGTTTCGGGGGGTGGAAACACCATATATTTT | CASRVSGGGNTIYF
NA | TRBJ2-3 | TRBV5-1 | NA | TGCGCCAGCAGGGATCCGGGGAGCACAGATACGCAGTATTTT | CASRDPGSTDTQYF
NA | TRBJ2-3 | TRBV7-9 | NA | TGTGCCAGCAGCCCTCCTCCAGCGAATACGCAGTATTTT | CASSPPPANTQYF
NA | TRBJ1-1 | TRBV28 | TRBD1 | TGTGCCAGCAGTCGCTTGGGCGGGGGACAGGGGAGTCACACTGAAGCTTTCTTT | CASSRLGGGQGSHTEAFF
few | TRBJ2-2 | TRBV5-1 | NA | TGCGCCAGCAGCTTGGAGGGGGGGCGAACCGGGGAGCTGTTTTTT | CASSLEGGRTGELFF
few | TRBJ2-7 | TRBV5-4 | NA | TGTGCCAGCAGCTTGGATCGGGGTGACTACGAGCAGTACTTC | CASSLDRGDYEQYF
NA | TRBJ2-7 | TRBV9 | TRBD1 | TGTGCCAGCAGCGCTAAGACAGGGACCTACGAGCAGTACTTC | CASSAKTGTYEQYF
NA | TRBJ1-1 | TRBV7-9 | NA | TGTGCCAGCAGCCGGAACAGGGCCACTGAAGCTTCCTTT | CASSRNRATEASF
few | TRBJ2-7 | TRBV19 | TRBD1 | TGTGCCTTTCTGGACAGGGAGGCGAGGAGCTCCTACGAGCAGTACTTC | CAFLDREARSSYEQYF
few | TRBJ2-3 | TRBV9 | TRBD2 | TGTGCCAGCAGCGTAGTGGGGACTAGTTCAGATACGCAGTATTTT | CASSVVGTSSDTQYF
few | TRBJ1-5 | TRBV30 | NA | TGTGCCTGGAGTTCCGGAAGCGGGAATCAGGCCCAGCATTTT | CAWSSGSGNQAQHF
few | TRBJ2-5 | TRBV7-2 | NA | TGTGCCAGCAGCCAGGACAGATTTGAGACCCAGTACTTC | CASSQDRFETQYF
few | TRBJ2-3 | TRBV5-1 | NA | TGCGCCAGCAGCTTCAGGGGGGTGATAACAGATACGCAGTATTTT | CASSFRGVITDTQYF
NA | TRBJ2-1 | TRBV7-3 | NA | TGTGCCAGCAGCTACCAGGGTGGGAACAATGAGCAGTTCTTC | CASSYQGGNNEQFF
NA | TRBJ2-3 | TRBV19 | NA | TGTGCCAGTAGTGGCGGTTATCGCACAGATACGCAGTATTTT | CASSGGYRTDTQYF
few | TRBJ1-2 | TRBV11-1 | NA | TGTGCCAGCAGCTTAGTGTCCAGAGGGGGCTACACCTTC | CASSLVSRGGYTF
NA | TRBJ2-7 | TRBV28 | NA | TGTGCCAGCAGCCCTACAGGTTCAGGGGATTACGAGCAGTACTTC | CASSPTGSGDYEQYF
NA | TRBJ2-5 | TRBV30 | NA | TGTGCCTGGCTAGCGACGGAGACCCAGTACTTC | CAWLATETQYF
few | TRBJ2-5 | TRBV7-9 | NA | TGTGCCAGCAGCTTAGGATTTTCGGGGATTGAGACCCAGTACTTC | CASSLGFSGIETQYF
few | TRBJ2-7 | TRBV19 | NA | TGTGCCAGTAGTAGAAGCGGAGCGACGTTTTCCTACGAGCAGTACTTC | CASSRSGATFSYEQYF
few | TRBJ1-2 | TRBV28 | NA | TGTGCCAGCAGTATCGGGGGGAGTAGGGATGGCTACACCTTC | CASSIGGSRDGYTF
medium-sized | TRBJ2-7 | TRBV27 | NA | TGTGCCAGCGCTTTGGGAGACGTCTCCTACGAGCAGTACTTC | CASALGDVSYEQYF
NA | TRBJ2-3 | TRBV15 | TRBD2 | TGTGACAATCCGTGGCGGGAGACGGTAACAGATACGCAGTATTTT | CDNPWRETVTDTQYF
medium-sized | TRBJ2-5 | TRBV7-8 | NA | TGTGCCAGCAGCTTATCGCGGGGCATACGAGAGACCCAGTACTTC | CASSLSRGIRETQYF
few | TRBJ2-1 | TRBV13 | TRBD2 | TGTGCCAGCAGCTTACCGCCGGGACTAGATTTATACAATGAGCAGTTCTTC | CASSLPPGLDLYNEQFF
few | TRBJ1-2 | TRBV28 | TRBD1 | TGTGCCAGCAGTTTAACCAGGGGGGCATTCGGCGGCTACACCTTC | CASSLTRGAFGGYTF
NA | TRBJ2-1 | TRBV4-2 | TRBD2 | TGTGCCAGCAGCCAAGAATATCGAGGACTAGCAGTCAATGAGCAGTTCTTC | CASSQEYRGLAVNEQFF
NA | TRBJ1-1 | TRBV30 | NA | TGTGCCGGCCACATGAACACTGAAGCTTTCTTT | CAGHMNTEAFF
few | TRBJ2-7 | TRBV6-5 | NA | TGTGCCAGCAGTTACTCCGGTTTAACAGCCTACGAGCAGTACTTC | CASSYSGLTAYEQYF
few | TRBJ1-2 | TRBV6-6 | NA | TGTGCCAGCACCCCCCAGGCCGCAAACTATGGCTACACCTTC | CASTPQAANYGYTF
NA | TRBJ1-2 | TRBV6-6 | NA | TGTGCCAGCAGTTACAAGGCGGGTTTTGGCTACACCTTC | CASSYKAGFGYTF
NA | TRBJ2-5 | TRBV4-1 | NA | TGCGCCAGCAGCCACGGGCAGGGCCAAGAGACCCAGTACTTC | CASSHGQGQETQYF
few | TRBJ2-7 | TRBV6-1 | NA | TGTGCCAGCACCAGGGCCCCAGTGGGCGACGAGCAGTACTTC | CASTRAPVGDEQYF